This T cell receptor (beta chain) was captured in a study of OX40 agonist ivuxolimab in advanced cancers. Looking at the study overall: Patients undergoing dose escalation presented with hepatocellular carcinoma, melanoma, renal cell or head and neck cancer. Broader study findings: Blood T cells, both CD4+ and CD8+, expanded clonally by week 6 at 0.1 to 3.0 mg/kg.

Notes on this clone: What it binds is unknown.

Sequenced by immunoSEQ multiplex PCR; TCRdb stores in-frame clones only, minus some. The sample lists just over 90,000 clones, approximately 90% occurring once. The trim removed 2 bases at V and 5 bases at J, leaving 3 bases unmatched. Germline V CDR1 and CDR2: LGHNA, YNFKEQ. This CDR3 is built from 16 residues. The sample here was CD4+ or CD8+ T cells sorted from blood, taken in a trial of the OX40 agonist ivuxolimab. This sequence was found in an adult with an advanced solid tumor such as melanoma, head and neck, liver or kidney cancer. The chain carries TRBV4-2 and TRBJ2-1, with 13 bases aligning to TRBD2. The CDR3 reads CASSQTGTSGDNEQFF. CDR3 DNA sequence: TGTGCCAGCAGCCAAACCGGGACTAGCGGGGACAATGAGCAGTTCTTC.